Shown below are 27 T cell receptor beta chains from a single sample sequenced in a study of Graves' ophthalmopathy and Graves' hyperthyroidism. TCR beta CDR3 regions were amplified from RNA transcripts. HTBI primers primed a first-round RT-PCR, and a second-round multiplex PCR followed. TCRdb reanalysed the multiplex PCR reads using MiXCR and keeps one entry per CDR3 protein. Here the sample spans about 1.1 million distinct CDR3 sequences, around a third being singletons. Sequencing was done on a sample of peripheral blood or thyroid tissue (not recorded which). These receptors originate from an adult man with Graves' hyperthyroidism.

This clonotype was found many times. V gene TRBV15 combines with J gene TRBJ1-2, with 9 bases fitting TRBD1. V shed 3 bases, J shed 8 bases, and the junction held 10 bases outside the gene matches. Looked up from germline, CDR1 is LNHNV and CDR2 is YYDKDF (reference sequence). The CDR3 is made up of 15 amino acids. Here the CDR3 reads CATSSRAGTGTGYTF. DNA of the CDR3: TGTGCCACCAGCAGCCGCGCCGGGACAGGGACCGGCTACACCTTC. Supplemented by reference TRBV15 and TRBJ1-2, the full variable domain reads DAMVIQNPRYQVTQFGKPVTLSCSQTLNHNVMYWYQQKSSQAPKLLFHYYDKDFNNEADTPDNFQSRRPNTSFCFLDIRSPGLGDTAMYLCATSSRAGTGTGYTFGSGTRLTVV.

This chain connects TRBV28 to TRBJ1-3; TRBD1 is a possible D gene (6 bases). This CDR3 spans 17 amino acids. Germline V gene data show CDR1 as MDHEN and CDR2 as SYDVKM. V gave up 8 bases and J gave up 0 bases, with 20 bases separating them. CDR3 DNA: TGTGCCAGCCGGAAGGCGGCGGGACACATCTCTGGAAACACCATATATTTT. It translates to CASRKAAGHISGNTIYF.

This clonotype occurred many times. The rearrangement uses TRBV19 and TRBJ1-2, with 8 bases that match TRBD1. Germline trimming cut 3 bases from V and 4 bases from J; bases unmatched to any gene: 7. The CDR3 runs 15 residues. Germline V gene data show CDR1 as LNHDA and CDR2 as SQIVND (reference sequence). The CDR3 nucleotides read TGTGCCAGTAGTATTCCAGGGGGCGATCGCTATGGCTACACCTTC. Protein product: CASSIPGGDRYGYTF.

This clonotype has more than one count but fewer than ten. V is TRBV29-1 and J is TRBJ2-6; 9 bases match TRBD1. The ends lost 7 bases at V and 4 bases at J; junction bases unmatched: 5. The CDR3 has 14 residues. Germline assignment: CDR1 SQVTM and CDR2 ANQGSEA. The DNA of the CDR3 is TGCAGCGCCGGGACAGGGACAGGGGCCAACGTCCTGACTTTC. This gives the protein CSAGTGTGANVLTF.

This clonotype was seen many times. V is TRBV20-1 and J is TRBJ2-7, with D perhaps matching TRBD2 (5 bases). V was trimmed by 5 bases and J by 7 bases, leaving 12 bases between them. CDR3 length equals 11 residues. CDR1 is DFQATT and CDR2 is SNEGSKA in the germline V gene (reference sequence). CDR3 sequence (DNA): TGCAGTGCTCGCTCACTAGAGGAGCAGTACTTC. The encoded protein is CSARSLEEQYF.

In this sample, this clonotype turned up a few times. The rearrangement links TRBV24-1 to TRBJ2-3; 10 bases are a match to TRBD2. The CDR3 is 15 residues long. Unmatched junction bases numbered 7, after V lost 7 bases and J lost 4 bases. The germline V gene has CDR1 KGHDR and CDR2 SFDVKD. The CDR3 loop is CATSLAGVEADTQYF. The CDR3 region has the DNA TGTGCCACCAGCCTAGCGGGGGTGGAGGCAGATACGCAGTATTTT.

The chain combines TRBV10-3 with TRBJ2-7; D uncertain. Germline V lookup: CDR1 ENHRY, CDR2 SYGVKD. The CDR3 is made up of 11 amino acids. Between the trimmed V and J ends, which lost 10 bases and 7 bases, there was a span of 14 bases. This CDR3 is CASSPAREQYF. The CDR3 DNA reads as TGTGCCAGCAGCCCAGCGAGAGAGCAGTACTTC.

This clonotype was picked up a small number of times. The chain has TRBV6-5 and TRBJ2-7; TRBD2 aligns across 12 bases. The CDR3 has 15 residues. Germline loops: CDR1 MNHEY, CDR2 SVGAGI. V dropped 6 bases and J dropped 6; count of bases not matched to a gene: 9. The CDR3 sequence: CASRLGLAGTSEQYF. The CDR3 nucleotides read TGTGCCAGCAGGCTAGGACTAGCGGGGACGAGCGAGCAGTACTTC.

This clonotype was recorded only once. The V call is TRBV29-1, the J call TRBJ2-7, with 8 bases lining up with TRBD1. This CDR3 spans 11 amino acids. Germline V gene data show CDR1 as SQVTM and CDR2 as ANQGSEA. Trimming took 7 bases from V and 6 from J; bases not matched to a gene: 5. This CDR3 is CSAQTGVEQYF. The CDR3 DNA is TGCAGCGCCCAGACAGGGGTCGAGCAGTACTTC.

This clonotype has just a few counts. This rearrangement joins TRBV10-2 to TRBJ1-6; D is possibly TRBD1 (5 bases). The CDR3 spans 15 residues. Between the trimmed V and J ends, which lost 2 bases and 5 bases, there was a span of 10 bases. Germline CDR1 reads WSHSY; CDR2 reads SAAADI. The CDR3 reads CASSEPDTDNSPLHF. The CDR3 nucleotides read TGCGCCAGCAGTGAGCCGGACACCGATAATTCACCCCTCCACTTT.

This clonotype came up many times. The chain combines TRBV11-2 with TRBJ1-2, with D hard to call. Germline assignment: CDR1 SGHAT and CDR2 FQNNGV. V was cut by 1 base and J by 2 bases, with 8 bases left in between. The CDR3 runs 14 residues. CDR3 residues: CASSLGMGNYGYTF. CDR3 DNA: TGTGCCAGCAGCTTAGGAATGGGAAACTATGGCTACACCTTC.

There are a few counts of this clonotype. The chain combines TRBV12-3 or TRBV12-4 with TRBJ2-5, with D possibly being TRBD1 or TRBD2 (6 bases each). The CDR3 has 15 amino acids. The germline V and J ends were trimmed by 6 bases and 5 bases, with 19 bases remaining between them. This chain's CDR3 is CASRGTGGQGETQYF. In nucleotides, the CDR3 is TGTGCCAGCAGGGGAACCGGGGGCCAGGGGGAGACCCAGTACTTC.

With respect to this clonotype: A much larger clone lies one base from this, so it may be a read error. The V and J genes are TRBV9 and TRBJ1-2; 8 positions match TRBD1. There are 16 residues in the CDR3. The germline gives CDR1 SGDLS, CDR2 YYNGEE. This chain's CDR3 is CTSSVKTGDLVSGYTF. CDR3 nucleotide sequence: TGTACCAGCAGCGTGAAGACAGGGGATCTAGTATCGGGCTACACCTTC.

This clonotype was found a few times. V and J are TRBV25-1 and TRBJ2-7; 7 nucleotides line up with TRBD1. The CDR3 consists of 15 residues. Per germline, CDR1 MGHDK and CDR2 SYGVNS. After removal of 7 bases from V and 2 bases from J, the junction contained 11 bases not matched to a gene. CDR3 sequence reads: CASTPGQTGAYEQYF. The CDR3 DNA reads TGTGCCAGCACCCCGGGACAGACTGGGGCCTACGAGCAGTACTTC.

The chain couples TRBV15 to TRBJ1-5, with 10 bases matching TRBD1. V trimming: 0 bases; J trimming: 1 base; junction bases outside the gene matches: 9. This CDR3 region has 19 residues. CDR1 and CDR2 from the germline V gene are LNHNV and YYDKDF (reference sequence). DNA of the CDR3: TGTGCCACCAGCAGAGAGACAGGGGGCACATTCATGAGCAATCAGCCCCAGCATTTT. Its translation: CATSRETGGTFMSNQPQHF.

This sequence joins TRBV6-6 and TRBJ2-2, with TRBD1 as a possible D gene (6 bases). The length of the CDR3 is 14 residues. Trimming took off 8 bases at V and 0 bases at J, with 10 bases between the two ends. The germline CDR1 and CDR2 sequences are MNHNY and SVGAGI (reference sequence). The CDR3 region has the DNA TGTGCCAGCGGACAGAGAACGAACACCGGGGAGCTGTTTTTT. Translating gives CASGQRTNTGELFF.

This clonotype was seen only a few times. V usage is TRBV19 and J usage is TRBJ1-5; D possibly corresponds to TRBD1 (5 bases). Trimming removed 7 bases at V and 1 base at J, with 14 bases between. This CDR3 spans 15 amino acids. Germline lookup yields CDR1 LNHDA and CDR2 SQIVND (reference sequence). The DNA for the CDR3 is TGTGCCAGTACCCCGTGGCAGGGCAGCAATCAGCCCCAGCATTTT. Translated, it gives CASTPWQGSNQPQHF.

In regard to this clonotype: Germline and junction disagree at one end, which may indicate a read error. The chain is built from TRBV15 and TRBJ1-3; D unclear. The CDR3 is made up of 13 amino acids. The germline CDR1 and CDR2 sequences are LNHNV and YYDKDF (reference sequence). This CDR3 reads CATSKRDGYTIYF. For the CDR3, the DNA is TGTGCCACGAGCAAGCGGGATGGGTACACCATATATTTT.

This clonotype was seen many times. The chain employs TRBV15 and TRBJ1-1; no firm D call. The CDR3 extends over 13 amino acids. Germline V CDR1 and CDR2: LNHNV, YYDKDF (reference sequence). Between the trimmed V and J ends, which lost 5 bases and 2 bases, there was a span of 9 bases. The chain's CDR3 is CATSGAPNTEAFF. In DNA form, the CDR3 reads TGTGCCACCAGCGGAGCACCCAACACTGAAGCTTTCTTT.

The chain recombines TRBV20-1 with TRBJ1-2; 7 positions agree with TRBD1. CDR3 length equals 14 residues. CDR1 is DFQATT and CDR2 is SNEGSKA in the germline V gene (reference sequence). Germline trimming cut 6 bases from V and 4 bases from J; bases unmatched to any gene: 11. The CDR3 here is CSAKNTGEGYGYTF. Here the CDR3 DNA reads TGCAGTGCCAAGAACACAGGGGAGGGCTATGGCTACACCTTC.

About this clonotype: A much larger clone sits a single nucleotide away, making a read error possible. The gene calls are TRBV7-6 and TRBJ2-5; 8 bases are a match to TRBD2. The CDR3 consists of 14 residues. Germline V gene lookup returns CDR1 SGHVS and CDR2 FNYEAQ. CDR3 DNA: TGTGCCAGCAGTCATGGACTAGCAACGGAGACCCAGTGCTTC. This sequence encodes CASSHGLATETQCF.

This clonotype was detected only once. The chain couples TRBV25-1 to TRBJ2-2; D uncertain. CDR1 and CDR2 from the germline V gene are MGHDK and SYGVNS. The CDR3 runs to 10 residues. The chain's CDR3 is CARETGELFF. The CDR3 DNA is TGTGCTAGGGAAACCGGGGAGCTGTTTTTT. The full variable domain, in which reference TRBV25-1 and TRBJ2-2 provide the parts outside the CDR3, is EADIYQTPRYLVIGTGKKITLECSQTMGHDKMYWYQQDPGMELHLIHYSYGVNSTEKGDLSSESTVSRIRTEHFPLTLESARPSHTSQYLCARETGELFFGEGSRLTVL.

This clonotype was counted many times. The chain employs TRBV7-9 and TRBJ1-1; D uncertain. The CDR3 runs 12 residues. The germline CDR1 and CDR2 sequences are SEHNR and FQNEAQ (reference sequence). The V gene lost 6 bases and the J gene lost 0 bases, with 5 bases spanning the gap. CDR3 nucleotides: TGTGCCAGCAGGGATATGAACACTGAAGCTTTCTTT. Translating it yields CASRDMNTEAFF.

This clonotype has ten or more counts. The CDR3 region is CASTPVGTGMNTEAFF. The CDR3 DNA follows: TGTGCCAGTACCCCCGTGGGGACAGGCATGAACACTGAAGCTTTCTTT. The gene calls are TRBV19 and TRBJ1-1; 8 positions match TRBD1. The junction had 10 bases not matched to a gene; V was cut back by 7 bases and J by 0 bases. The CDR3 covers 16 residues. CDR1 is LNHDA, CDR2 SQIVND, per germline (reference sequence).

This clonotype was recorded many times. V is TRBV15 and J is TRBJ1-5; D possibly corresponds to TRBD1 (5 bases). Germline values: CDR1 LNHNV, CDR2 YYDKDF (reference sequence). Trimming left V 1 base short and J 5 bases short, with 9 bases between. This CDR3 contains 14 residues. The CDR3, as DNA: TGTGCCACCAGCAGAGCAGGGACCGATCAGCCCCAGCATTTT. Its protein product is CATSRAGTDQPQHF.

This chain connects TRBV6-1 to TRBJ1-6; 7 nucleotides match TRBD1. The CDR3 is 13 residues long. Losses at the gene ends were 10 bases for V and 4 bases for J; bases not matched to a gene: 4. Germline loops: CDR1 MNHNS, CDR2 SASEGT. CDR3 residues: CAMGQHYNSPLHF. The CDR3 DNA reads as TGTGCCATGGGACAGCATTATAATTCACCCCTCCACTTT.

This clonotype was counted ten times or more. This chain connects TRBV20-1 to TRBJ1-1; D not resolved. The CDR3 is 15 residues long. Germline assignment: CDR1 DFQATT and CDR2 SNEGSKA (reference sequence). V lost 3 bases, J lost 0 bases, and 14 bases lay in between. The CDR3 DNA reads TGCAGTGCTAGGCGGAAGGGTTCCATGAACACTGAAGCTTTCTTT. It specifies CSARRKGSMNTEAFF.